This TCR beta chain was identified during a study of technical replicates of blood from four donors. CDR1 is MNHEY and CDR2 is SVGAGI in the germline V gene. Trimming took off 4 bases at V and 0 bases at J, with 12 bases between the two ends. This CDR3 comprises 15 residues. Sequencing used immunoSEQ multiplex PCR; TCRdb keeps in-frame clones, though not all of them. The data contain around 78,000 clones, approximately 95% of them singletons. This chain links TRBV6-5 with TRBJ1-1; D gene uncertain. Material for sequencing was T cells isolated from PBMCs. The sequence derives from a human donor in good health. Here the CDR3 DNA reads TGTGCCAGCAGTTTGTCTGGGAGACTGAACACTGAAGCTTTCTTT. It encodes CASSLSGRLNTEAFF.